These 30 T cell receptor beta chains were sequenced from one sample in a study of shared clonotypes between healthy human individuals. Here immunoSEQ multiplex PCR was the method, and the copy in TCRdb shows in-frame clones only, minus some. The repertoire holds about 450,000 clones, roughly 83% seen once, with 13% in the top ten. The specimen sequenced was PBMCs. All receptors derive from a woman in her thirties or forties in good health. Some clones in this sample may be carry-over from other donors' samples.

This clone was counted many times. The V and J genes are TRBV27 and TRBJ2-7; TRBD2 agrees at 13 bases. The CDR3 is made up of 16 amino acids. After removal of 4 bases from V and 7 bases from J, the junction contained 10 bases not matched to a gene. Germline lookup yields CDR1 MNHEY and CDR2 SMNVEV (reference sequence). DNA of the CDR3: TGTGCCAGCAGTTCGAAACTAGCGGGAGGGCCGGGTGAGCAGTACTTC. Its protein product is CASSSKLAGGPGEQYF.

The sample holds one count of this clone. The V and J genes are TRBV7-8 and TRBJ2-7, with D possibly matching TRBD1 (5 bases). V lost 1 base, J lost 9 bases, and 10 bases lay in between. The CDR3 is 12 residues long. Germline V gene data show CDR1 as SGHVS and CDR2 as FQNEAQ. The CDR3 coding sequence is TGTGCCAGCAGCTTAGGCAGGGTAGGGCAGTACTTC. Its protein is CASSLGRVGQYF.

The V and J genes are TRBV27 and TRBJ2-3, with 10 bases lining up with TRBD2. V lost 5 bases to trimming and J lost 4 bases; unmatched junction nucleotides: 15. The CDR3 sequence is 18 residues long. From germline, CDR1 is MNHEY and CDR2 SMNVEV (reference sequence). Here the CDR3 DNA reads TGTGCCAGCAGTCCACCCGGGGGGAGCGGGAGGGGGGCAGATACGCAGTATTTT. Encoded protein: CASSPPGGSGRGADTQYF.

The chain couples TRBV28 to TRBJ2-7, with 8 bases aligning to TRBD1. The CDR3 contains 13 residues. Per germline, CDR1 MDHEN and CDR2 SYDVKM. V gave up 8 bases and J gave up 5 bases; unmatched junction bases: 8. The CDR3 DNA sequence: TGTGCCAGCGGGCTCCAGGGGGCCCACGAGCAGTACTTC. As protein: CASGLQGAHEQYF.

The CDR3 region is CASSARSGTTYNEQFF. CDR3 nucleotide sequence: TGTGCCAGCAGCGCCCGATCCGGGACTACATACAATGAGCAGTTCTTC. The V call is TRBV7-2, the J call TRBJ2-1; 7 bases align to TRBD2. CDR1 and CDR2 from the germline V gene are SGHTA and FQGNSA. The CDR3 has 16 amino acids. The V gene end was trimmed by 5 bases and the J gene end by 4 bases; junction bases not matched to a gene: 11.

This chain joins TRBV27 and TRBJ1-5, with D perhaps TRBD1 (5 bases). CDR1 MNHEY and CDR2 SMNVEV come from the germline V gene (reference sequence). The CDR3 runs to 14 residues. Trimming removed 6 bases at V and 1 base at J, with 10 bases between. CDR3 sequence: CASRGRPSNQPQHF. In DNA form, the CDR3 reads TGTGCCAGCAGGGGACGGCCAAGCAATCAGCCCCAGCATTTT.

Comment on this clone: An end of the junction does not agree with germline; a read error may underlie this. This chain connects TRBV11-2 to TRBJ2-3, with a possible D match to TRBD1 (6 bases). CDR3 length: 14 residues. Germline loops: CDR1 SGHAT, CDR2 FQNNGV. This CDR3 is CASSLFPEGDTQYF. The CDR3 bases are TGTGCCAGCAGCTTATTTCCCGAGGGGGATACACAGTATTTT.

The chain couples TRBV6-5 to TRBJ2-7; TRBD2 is a possible D gene (6 bases). The V end was cut by 3 bases, the J end by 2 bases, with 14 bases between. The germline V gene encodes CDR1 MNHEY and CDR2 SVGAGI. The CDR3 has 15 residues. The CDR3 DNA is TGTGCCAGCAGTTATCGGGGGAAGCCGACCTACGAGCAGTACTTC. This codes for CASSYRGKPTYEQYF.

The chain combines TRBV6-4 with TRBJ1-5; unclear D gene. The CDR3 has 13 residues. The V gene's germline CDR1 is MRHNA and CDR2 SNTAGT. With 8 bases removed from V and 0 bases from J, the gap between germline ends came to 8 bases. The CDR3 protein is CASSPDSNQPQHF. CDR3 in DNA: TGTGCCAGCTCACCGGATAGCAATCAGCCCCAGCATTTT.

The V call is TRBV5-1, the J call TRBJ2-1, with TRBD1 identical over 9 bases. The V gene's germline CDR1 is SGHRS and CDR2 YFSETQ. CDR3 length: 14 residues. Unmatched junction bases numbered 5, after V lost 2 bases and J lost 8 bases. This CDR3 reads CASSLTGQGHEQFF. The CDR3 region has the DNA TGCGCCAGCAGCTTAACGGGACAGGGCCATGAGCAGTTCTTC.

This rearrangement joins TRBV15 to TRBJ1-2, with D hard to call. The germline CDR1 and CDR2 sequences are LNHNV and YYDKDF (reference sequence). Trimming removed 1 base at V and 8 bases at J, with 11 bases between. The CDR3 extends over 13 amino acids. The CDR3 sequence: CATSRGTWKGYTF. CDR3 bases: TGTGCCACCAGCAGAGGGACGTGGAAGGGCTACACCTTC.

The chain recombines TRBV28 with TRBJ1-1; the D gene is possibly TRBD1 (5 bases). The V gene lost 5 bases and the J gene lost 5 bases, with 12 bases spanning the gap. Germline V gene lookup returns CDR1 MDHEN and CDR2 SYDVKM. The CDR3 loop spans 13 amino acids. The CDR3 here is CASSHPWGTEAFF. For the CDR3, the DNA is TGTGCCAGCAGTCACCCATGGGGGACTGAAGCTTTCTTT.

CDR3 bases: TGTGCCAGCAGCGTAGAACCGGGACTAGCGGGAATGAAGCAGTTCTTC. Translating gives CASSVEPGLAGMKQFF. The chain combines TRBV9 with TRBJ2-1, with TRBD2 matching over 13 bases. CDR1 is SGDLS, CDR2 YYNGEE, per germline. This CDR3 spans 16 amino acids. V dropped 0 bases and J dropped 11; count of bases not matched to a gene: 8. Full variable domain (remainder filled in from reference TRBV9 and TRBJ2-1): DSGVTQTPKHLITATGQRVTLRCSPRSGDLSVYWYQQSLDQGLQFLIQYYNGEERAKGNILERFSAQQFPDLHSELNLSSLELGDSALYFCASSVEPGLAGMKQFFGPGTRLTVL.

This chain connects TRBV28 to TRBJ2-4; no definite D call. The V and J ends lost 6 bases and 2 bases respectively, with 8 bases between them. This CDR3 is 13 amino acids long. Germline V gene sequence: CDR1 MDHEN, CDR2 SYDVKM. The CDR3 spells CASRHPSKNIQYF. CDR3 nucleotide sequence: TGTGCCAGCAGACACCCATCCAAAAACATTCAGTACTTC.

This clone was seen just once. The CDR3 region is CASNTQGNQETQYF. CDR3 nucleotides: TGTGCCAGCAACACCCAGGGCAACCAAGAGACCCAGTACTTC. The genes are TRBV2 and TRBJ2-5; D possibly corresponds to TRBD1 (5 bases). The CDR3 is 14 amino acids. The V end lost 7 bases, the J end lost 0 bases, and 12 bases lay between the germline ends. CDR1 SNHLY and CDR2 FYNNEI come from the germline V gene. Together with reference TRBV2 and TRBJ2-5, the CDR3 gives the full variable domain: EPEVTQTPSHQVTQMGQEVILRCVPISNHLYFYWYRQILGQKVEFLVSFYNNEISEKSEIFDDQFSVERPDGSNFTLKIRSTKLEDSAMYFCASNTQGNQETQYFGPGTRLLVL.

To note about this clone: Other DNA sequences in the same sample also yield this CDR3. CDR3 region: CASSPGQLEAFF. The CDR3 nucleotides are TGTGCCAGCTCACCGGGACAGCTAGAAGCTTTCTTT. The chain has TRBV18 and TRBJ1-1; the match to TRBD1 covers 7 bases. J was trimmed by 8 bases and V by 3 bases; bases with no gene match: 3. Germline V gene data show CDR1 as KGHSH and CDR2 as LQKENI. This CDR3 comprises 12 residues.

This clone showed up just a few times. This chain links TRBV9 with TRBJ2-5; maybe TRBD1 (5 bases). Looked up from germline, CDR1 is SGDLS and CDR2 is YYNGEE. The V and J ends lost 0 bases and 5 bases respectively, with 14 bases between them. The CDR3 totals 15 residues. CDR3 nucleotide sequence: TGTGCCAGCAGCGTAGCTATGACAGTGGAGGAGACCCAGTACTTC. Its protein is CASSVAMTVEETQYF. Based on the CDR3 plus reference TRBV9 and TRBJ2-5, the full variable domain is DSGVTQTPKHLITATGQRVTLRCSPRSGDLSVYWYQQSLDQGLQFLIQYYNGEERAKGNILERFSAQQFPDLHSELNLSSLELGDSALYFCASSVAMTVEETQYFGPGTRLLVL.

Regarding this clone: Other DNA sequences in the sample encode the same CDR3. V gene TRBV30 combines with J gene TRBJ1-1, with D tentatively TRBD1 (6 bases). Deletions cut 0 bases from V and 5 bases from J, with 10 bases between. The CDR3 runs to 13 residues. CDR1 GTSNPN and CDR2 SVGIG come from the germline V gene (reference sequence). The DNA for the CDR3 is TGTGCCTGGAGTGTGGGGGGCAGGACTGAAGCTTTCTTT. Protein sequence: CAWSVGGRTEAFF.

The chain combines TRBV5-1 with TRBJ2-5; D gene ambiguous. The CDR3 consists of 17 residues. Trimming removed 2 bases at V and 0 bases at J, with 17 bases between. Germline values: CDR1 SGHRS, CDR2 YFSETQ. The CDR3 region is CASSFNPRGAYQETQYF. The CDR3 region has the DNA TGCGCCAGCAGCTTTAACCCGCGAGGCGCCTACCAAGAGACCCAGTACTTC.

V gene TRBV21-1 combines with J gene TRBJ2-7. TRBV21-1 is labeled a pseudogene. The CDR3 consists of 13 residues. CDR3 coding DNA: TGTGCCAGCAGCAAATCCGTAGGTTACGAGCAGTACTTC. Amino acid sequence: CASSKSVGYEQYF.

The CDR3, as DNA: TGTGCCAGCAGTTACGACAGGGGGCGAGGTGGCTACACCTTC. This codes for CASSYDRGRGGYTF. J is TRBJ1-2 and V is TRBV6-5; the match to TRBD1 covers 10 bases. The CDR3 is 14 residues long. Per germline, CDR1 MNHEY and CDR2 SVGAGI. V was clipped by 2 bases and J by 7 bases; unmatched bases: 4.

This chain joins TRBV5-1 and TRBJ2-5; 12 positions agree with TRBD2. Germline CDR1 and CDR2: SGHRS and YFSETQ. V trimming: 0 bases; J trimming: 7 bases; junction bases outside the gene matches: 4. The CDR3 totals 15 residues. This CDR3 is CASSLGLAGEGTQYF. CDR3 sequence (DNA): TGCGCCAGCAGCTTGGGACTAGCGGGAGAGGGGACCCAGTACTTC. The variable domain in full, completed from reference TRBV5-1 and TRBJ2-5, reads KAGVTQTPRYLIKTRGQQVTLSCSPISGHRSVSWYQQTPGQGLQFLFEYFSETQRNKGNFPGRFSGRQFSNSRSEMNVSTLELGDSALYLCASSLGLAGEGTQYFGPGTRLLVL.

The V and J genes are TRBV5-4 and TRBJ2-2; possible D gene TRBD2, 6 bases. The germline V gene encodes CDR1 SGHNT and CDR2 YYREEE (reference sequence). CDR3 length: 14 residues. Trimming stripped 0 bases from V and 7 bases from J, with 10 bases between. The CDR3 loop is CASSLGIGSGELFF. CDR3 nucleotides: TGTGCCAGCAGCTTGGGGATCGGGAGCGGGGAGCTGTTTTTT. Full variable domain (rest looked up from reference TRBV5-4 and TRBJ2-2): ETGVTQSPTHLIKTRGQQVTLRCSSQSGHNTVSWYQQALGQGPQFIFQYYREEENGRGNFPPRFSGLQFPNYSSELNVNALELDDSALYLCASSLGIGSGELFFGEGSRLTVL.

The rearrangement joins TRBV19 to TRBJ1-4; D is undetermined. The CDR3 totals 13 residues. From germline, CDR1 is LNHDA and CDR2 SQIVND (reference sequence). Trimming removed 3 bases at V and 5 bases at J, with 7 bases between. The CDR3 DNA is TGTGCCAGTAGTATGATACAGAATGAAAAACTGTTTTTT. It yields the protein CASSMIQNEKLFF.

The chain links TRBV7-2 to TRBJ1-5; D is undetermined. V lost 5 bases, J lost 3 bases, and 14 bases lay in between. This CDR3 has 15 amino acids. Per the germline V gene, CDR1 is SGHTA and CDR2 is FQGNSA. The CDR3 DNA reads as TGTGCCAGCAGCCCAATCGGGCAGAACAATCAGCCCCAGCATTTT. As protein: CASSPIGQNNQPQHF.

The chain recombines TRBV7-2 with TRBJ2-1, with unresolved D. Germline lookup yields CDR1 SGHTA and CDR2 FQGNSA. The CDR3 totals 13 residues. Trimming left V 3 bases short and J 1 base short, with 4 bases between. CDR3 nucleotide sequence: TGTGCCAGCAGCTTCAATTCCTACAATGAGCAGTTCTTC. It codes for CASSFNSYNEQFF.

The chain recombines TRBV7-8 with TRBJ2-7; 7 nucleotides align to TRBD2. The CDR3 length is 15 residues. Germline assignment: CDR1 SGHVS and CDR2 FQNEAQ. Trimming took 5 bases from V and 2 from J; bases not matched to a gene: 9. CDR3 amino acids: CASSHGLVRPYEQYF. The CDR3 DNA reads TGTGCCAGCAGCCACGGACTAGTTCGTCCCTACGAGCAGTACTTC.

The rearrangement uses TRBV5-4 and TRBJ2-7; the match to TRBD1 covers 8 bases. V dropped 3 bases and J dropped 2; count of bases not matched to a gene: 7. From germline, CDR1 is SGHNT and CDR2 YYREEE (reference sequence). The CDR3 contains 15 residues. The CDR3 region is CASSSRGRKTYEQYF. CDR3 in DNA: TGTGCCAGCAGCTCCAGGGGGCGAAAGACCTACGAGCAGTACTTC.

This chain joins TRBV19 and TRBJ2-1, with 8 nucleotides matching TRBD1. V lost 8 bases, J lost 7 bases, and 13 bases stayed unmatched. The germline V gene encodes CDR1 LNHDA and CDR2 SQIVND (reference sequence). This CDR3 region has 15 residues. For the CDR3, the DNA is TGTGCCAGTCAGCCGCGCACCCAGGGGGCTAATGAGCAGTTCTTC. Protein: CASQPRTQGANEQFF.

The chain links TRBV28 to TRBJ1-5, with a tentative D call TRBD1 (5 bases). Trimming stripped 6 bases from V and 3 bases from J, with 12 bases between. CDR3 length equals 14 residues. The germline V gene encodes CDR1 MDHEN and CDR2 SYDVKM. Written as DNA, the CDR3 is TGTGCCAGCAGGGGGCGGCCTCTCAATCAGCCCCAGCATTTT. It is translated as CASRGRPLNQPQHF.